A selection of T cell receptor beta chains follows, all from one sample in a study of Graves' ophthalmopathy and Graves' hyperthyroidism. TCRdb passed the multiplex PCR reads through MiXCR, listing each CDR3 protein once. The sample lists around 1.1 million distinct CDR3 sequences, 35% to 40% occurring once. The sequenced sample was peripheral blood or thyroid tissue (not recorded which). The receptors stem from an adult man with Graves' hyperthyroidism. CDR3s include the opening cysteine and the closing phenylalanine or tryptophan. D genes are given only for firm matches. The listing skips clone size in some rows; elsewhere it reads once, few, many or a size class.

>TRBD1|TRBV6-6|TRBJ2-7|-
TGTGCCAGCAGTTACACCGGGACAGGGTTTTCGTACGAGCAGTACTTC
CASSYTGTGFSYEQYF
>-|TRBV25-1|TRBJ1-4|-
TGTGCCAGCAGTGACAGCCCTAGGAATGAAAAACTGTTTTTT
CASSDSPRNEKLFF
>TRBD2|TRBV10-2|TRBJ2-7|once
TGCGCCAGCAGACGCACCGGACTAGCGGGCCCCTCCTACGAGCAGTACTTC
CASRRTGLAGPSYEQYF
>-|TRBV12-3/TRBV12-4|TRBJ1-6|few
TGTGCCAGCAGTTTAGAAGTAGGACAGACTAATAATTCACCCCTCCACTTT
CASSLEVGQTNNSPLHF
>-|TRBV7-9|TRBJ1-2|-
TGTGCCAGCAGCAAAGGTGCAGGGGTCCCTAACTATGGCTACACCTTC
CASSKGAGVPNYGYTF
>TRBD2|TRBV14|TRBJ2-7|many
TGTGCCAGCAGCCAAGGACTAGCGCGATCCTCGGAGCAGTACTTC
CASSQGLARSSEQYF
>-|TRBV20-1|TRBJ1-5|many
TGCAGTGCTAGAGATCAAACAGCTAATCAGCCCCAGCATTTT
CSARDQTANQPQHF
>TRBD2|TRBV29-1|TRBJ2-1|once
TGCAGCGCGGGACTACGCATTGAGGGTGAGCAGTTCTTC
CSAGLRIEGEQFF
>TRBD1|TRBV9|TRBJ1-5|-
TGTGCCAGCAGCGGCCGTGGACAGGGGGGAGTGCCCCAGCATTTT
CASSGRGQGGVPQHF
>-|TRBV24-1|TRBJ1-5|many
TGTGCCACCAGTGTTGTGGGGGCCAATCAGCCCCAGCATTTT
CATSVVGANQPQHF
>-|TRBV2|TRBJ2-7|-
TGTGCCAGCAGTGAAGCGGCAGGGGCTAACGAGCAGTACTTC
CASSEAAGANEQYF
>TRBD1|TRBV12-3/TRBV12-4|TRBJ1-2|many
TGTGCCAGCAGTCAACCGACAGGGGTCCACTATGGCTACACCTTC
CASSQPTGVHYGYTF
>TRBD2|TRBV7-8|TRBJ2-5|many
TGTGCCAGCAGCCAGCTATCGGGAGGGACCCAGTACTTC
CASSQLSGGTQYF
>TRBD2|TRBV19|TRBJ2-7|-
TGTGCCAGTAGTATAACCCGGACTAGCGGGAGTTGGGAGCAGTACTTC
CASSITRTSGSWEQYF
>TRBD1|TRBV7-8|TRBJ1-4|many
TGTGCCAGCAGCTACCAAGGCCAGGGGGCAGGCGAAAAACTGTTTTTT
CASSYQGQGAGEKLFF
>-|TRBV12-3/TRBV12-4|TRBJ2-2|-
TGTGCCAGCAGGCGGACCAAGGGCGGGGAGCTGTTTTTT
CASRRTKGGELFF
>-|TRBV11-2|TRBJ2-7|many
TGTGCCAGCAGCTGGGGAACAGGGACCTACGAGCAGTACTTC
CASSWGTGTYEQYF
>TRBD1|TRBV6-5|TRBJ1-2|few
TGTGCCAGCATTGGCAGGGACAGGGACTTGAGTGGCTACACCTTC
CASIGRDRDLSGYTF
>TRBD1|TRBV5-1|TRBJ1-1|-
TGCGCCAGCAGCTCACTGACAGGGGATTCGGAAGCTTTCTTT
CASSSLTGDSEAFF
>-|TRBV10-3|TRBJ2-6|many
TGTGCCATCAGTAAGCTGTCTGGGGCCAACGTCCTGACTTTC
CAISKLSGANVLTF
>-|TRBV10-3|TRBJ2-5|-
TGTGCCAGCAGTTACTCGGCAGTGAGAGAGACCCAGTACTTC
CASSYSAVRETQYF
>-|TRBV29-1|TRBJ1-3|-
TGCAGCGCCTTATCCACAGAGCGCTATGGCTACACCATATATTTT
CSALSTERYGYTIYF
>TRBD1|TRBV10-3|TRBJ1-2|-
TGTGCCATCAGTGGTATAGGGACAGCAACAAATAACTATGGCTACACCTTC
CAISGIGTATNNYGYTF
>-|TRBV29-1|TRBJ1-2|-
TGCAGCGTTGCAGATCGGGGAACGAGCTCTGGAATCACCTTC
CSVADRGTSSGITF
>TRBD1|TRBV7-9|TRBJ2-7|many
TGTGCCAGCAGCAAATGGCCGGGACAGGGGGCCTACGAGCAGTACTTC
CASSKWPGQGAYEQYF
>TRBD2|TRBV29-1|TRBJ2-5|few
TGCAGCGTCGGGACTAGCGGGGGTGGAGAGACCCAGTACTTC
CSVGTSGGGETQYF
>TRBD1|TRBV7-3|TRBJ1-2|few
TGTGCCAGCAGCTCTACCAACAGGGGAGGGGACTATGGCTACACCTTC
CASSSTNRGGDYGYTF
>TRBD1|TRBV20-1|TRBJ1-2|-
TGCAGTGCTCCACCCCAGGGGGTAAACTATGGCTACACCTTC
CSAPPQGVNYGYTF
>TRBD1|TRBV10-3|TRBJ2-7|many
TGTGCCATCAGACCTGGACAGGATTCCTACGAGCAGTACTTC
CAIRPGQDSYEQYF
>-|TRBV5-1|TRBJ1-5|many
TGCGCCAGCAGGACAGACGACTATAGCAATCAGCCCCAGCATTTT
CASRTDDYSNQPQHF
>-|TRBV10-2|TRBJ2-5|-
TGCGCCAGCAGTGGACGGAGCAATCAGCCCCAGTACTTC
CASSGRSNQPQYF
>-|TRBV5-1|TRBJ2-5|few
TGCGCCAGCAGCTACGAGGATTTTCAAGAGACCCAGTACTTC
CASSYEDFQETQYF